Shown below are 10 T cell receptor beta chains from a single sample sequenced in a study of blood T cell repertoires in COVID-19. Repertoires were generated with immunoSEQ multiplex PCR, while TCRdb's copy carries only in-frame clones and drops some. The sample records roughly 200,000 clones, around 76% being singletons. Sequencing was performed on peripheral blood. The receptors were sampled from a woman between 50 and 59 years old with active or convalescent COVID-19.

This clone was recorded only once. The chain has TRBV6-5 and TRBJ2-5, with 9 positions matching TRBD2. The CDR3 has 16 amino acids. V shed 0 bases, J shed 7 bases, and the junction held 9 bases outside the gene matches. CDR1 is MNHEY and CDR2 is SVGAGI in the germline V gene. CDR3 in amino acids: CASSYSPAGGSTTQYF. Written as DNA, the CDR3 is TGTGCCAGCAGTTACTCTCCAGCGGGGGGTTCTACGACCCAGTACTTC.

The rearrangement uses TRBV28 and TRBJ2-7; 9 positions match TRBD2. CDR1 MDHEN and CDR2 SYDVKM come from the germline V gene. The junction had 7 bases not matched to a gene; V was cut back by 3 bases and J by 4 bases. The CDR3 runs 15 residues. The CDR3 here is CASSLEASGMYEQYF. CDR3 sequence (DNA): TGTGCCAGCAGTTTGGAGGCTAGCGGGATGTACGAGCAGTACTTC.

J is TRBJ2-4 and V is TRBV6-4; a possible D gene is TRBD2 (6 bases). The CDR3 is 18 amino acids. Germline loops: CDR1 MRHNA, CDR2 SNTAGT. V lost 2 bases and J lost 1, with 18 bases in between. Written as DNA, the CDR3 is TGTGCCAGCAGTGACCGAGGGAGGAACGGCAGGGCCAAAAACATTCAGTACTTC. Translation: CASSDRGRNGRAKNIQYF.

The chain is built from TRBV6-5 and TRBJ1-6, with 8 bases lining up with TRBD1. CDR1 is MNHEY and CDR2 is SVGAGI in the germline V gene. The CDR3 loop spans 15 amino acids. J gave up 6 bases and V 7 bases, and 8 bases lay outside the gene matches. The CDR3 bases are TGTGCCAGCACCTCCAGGCAGGGGGCTAATTCACCCCTCCACTTT. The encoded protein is CASTSRQGANSPLHF.

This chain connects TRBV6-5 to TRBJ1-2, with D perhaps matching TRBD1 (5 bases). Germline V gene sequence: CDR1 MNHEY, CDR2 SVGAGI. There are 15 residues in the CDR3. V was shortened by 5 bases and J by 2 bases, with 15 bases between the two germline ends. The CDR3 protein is CASSLSGGENYGYTF. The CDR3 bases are TGTGCCAGCAGTCTTTCGGGGGGGGAGAACTATGGCTACACCTTC.

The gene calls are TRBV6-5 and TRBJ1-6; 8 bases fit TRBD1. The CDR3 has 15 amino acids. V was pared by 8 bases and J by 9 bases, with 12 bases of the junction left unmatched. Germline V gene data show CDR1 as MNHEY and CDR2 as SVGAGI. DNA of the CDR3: TGTGCCAGCTCTCTCACCGGGACAGGAGGTTCACCCCTCCACTTT. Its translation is CASSLTGTGGSPLHF.

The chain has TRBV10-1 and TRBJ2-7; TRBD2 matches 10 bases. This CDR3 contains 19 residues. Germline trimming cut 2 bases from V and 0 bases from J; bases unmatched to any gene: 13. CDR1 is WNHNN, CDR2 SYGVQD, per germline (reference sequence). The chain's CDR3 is CASSERPSGSHRLSYEQYF. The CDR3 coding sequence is TGCGCCAGCAGTGAGAGGCCTAGCGGGAGCCATCGCCTCTCCTACGAGCAGTACTTC.

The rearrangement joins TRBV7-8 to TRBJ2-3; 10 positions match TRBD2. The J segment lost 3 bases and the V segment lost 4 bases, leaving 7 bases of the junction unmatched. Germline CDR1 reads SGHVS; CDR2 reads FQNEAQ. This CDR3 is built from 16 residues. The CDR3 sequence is CASSYPSSGGTDTQYF. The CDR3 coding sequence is TGTGCCAGCAGCTACCCGTCTAGCGGGGGTACAGATACGCAGTATTTT.

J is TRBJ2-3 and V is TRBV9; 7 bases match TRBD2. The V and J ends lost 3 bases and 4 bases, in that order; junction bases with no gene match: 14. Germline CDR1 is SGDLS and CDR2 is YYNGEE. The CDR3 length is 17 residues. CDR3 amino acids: CASSATSQRDSADTQYF. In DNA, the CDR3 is TGTGCCAGCAGCGCGACCTCCCAGCGGGATTCAGCAGATACGCAGTATTTT. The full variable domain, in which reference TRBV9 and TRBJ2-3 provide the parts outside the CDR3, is DSGVTQTPKHLITATGQRVTLRCSPRSGDLSVYWYQQSLDQGLQFLIQYYNGEERAKGNILERFSAQQFPDLHSELNLSSLELGDSALYFCASSATSQRDSADTQYFGPGTRLTVL.

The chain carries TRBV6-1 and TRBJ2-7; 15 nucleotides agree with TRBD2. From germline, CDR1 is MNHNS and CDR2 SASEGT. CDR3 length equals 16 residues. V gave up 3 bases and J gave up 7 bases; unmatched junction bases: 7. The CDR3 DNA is TGTGCCAGCAGTGATTACGGACTAGCGGGAGGGAGAGAGCAGTACTTC. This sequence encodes CASSDYGLAGGREQYF.